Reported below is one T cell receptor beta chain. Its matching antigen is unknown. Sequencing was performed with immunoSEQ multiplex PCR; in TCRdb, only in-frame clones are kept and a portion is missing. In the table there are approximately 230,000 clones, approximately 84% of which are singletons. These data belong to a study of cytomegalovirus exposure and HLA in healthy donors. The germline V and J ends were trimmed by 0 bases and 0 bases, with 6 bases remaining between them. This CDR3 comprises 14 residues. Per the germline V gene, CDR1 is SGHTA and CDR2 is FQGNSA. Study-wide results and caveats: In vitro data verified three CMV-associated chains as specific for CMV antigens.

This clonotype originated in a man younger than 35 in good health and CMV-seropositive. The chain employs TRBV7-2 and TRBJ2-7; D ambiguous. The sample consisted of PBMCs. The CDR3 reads CASSLADLSYEQYF. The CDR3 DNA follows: TGTGCCAGCAGCTTAGCTGACCTCTCCTACGAGCAGTACTTC.